One sample yielded the 23 T cell receptor beta chains listed below, sequenced in a study of CD8 T cells in Susac syndrome. With random hexamers, reverse transcription was performed on roughly 0.45 to 1 ug of RNA. Via MiXCR, TCRdb re-called the immunoSEQ multiplex PCR reads, giving one row per CDR3 protein. The table lists under 55,000 distinct CDR3 sequences, approximately 93% of them singletons, with around 0.55% in the top ten. The sequenced sample consisted of CD8+ T cells from PBMCs. The receptors here all came from a human donor with multiple sclerosis.

The V call is TRBV7-9, the J call TRBJ2-5; D possibly uses TRBD1 or TRBD2 (6 bases each). The CDR3 has 17 amino acids. Trimming stripped 4 bases from V and 0 bases from J, with 18 bases between. Per germline, CDR1 SEHNR and CDR2 FQNEAQ (reference sequence). The CDR3 DNA sequence: TGTGCCAGCAGCTCCTGGAGGGGACAACCGTACCAAGAGACCCAGTACTTC. Protein sequence: CASSSWRGQPYQETQYF.

Here the CDR3 DNA reads TGCGCCAGCAGCCAAGATTCGGGGAATGAGCAGTTCTTC. It is translated as CASSQDSGNEQFF. The chain combines TRBV4-3 with TRBJ2-1, with D possibly TRBD2 on 5 matching bases. The CDR3 is made up of 13 amino acids. V was trimmed by 0 bases and J by 7 bases, leaving 7 bases between them. From germline, CDR1 is LGHNA and CDR2 YSLEER.

This clonotype was observed once. The J gene is TRBJ1-5, the V gene TRBV3-1, with D unclear. CDR1 is LGHDT and CDR2 is YNNKEL in the germline V gene (reference sequence). The CDR3 spans 14 residues. V gave up 0 bases and J gave up 7 bases, with 10 bases separating them. CDR3 sequence reads: CASSQEAVAQPQHF. CDR3 in DNA: TGTGCCAGCAGCCAAGAGGCGGTTGCGCAGCCCCAGCATTTT. The full variable domain, rest sourced from reference TRBV3-1 and TRBJ1-5, is DTAVSQTPKYLVTQMGNDKSIKCEQNLGHDTMYWYKQDSKKFLKIMFSYNNKELIINETVPNRFSPKSPDKAHLNLHINSLELGDSAVYFCASSQEAVAQPQHFGDGTRLSIL.

CDR3 sequence: CASDLPGDEAFF. The CDR3 coding sequence is TGTGCCAGTGACCTCCCGGGGGACGAAGCTTTCTTT. The V call is TRBV19, the J call TRBJ1-1, with D tentatively TRBD1 (5 bases). Trimming cost V 8 bases and J 8 bases, with 15 bases left between them. Germline V CDR1 and CDR2: LNHDA, SQIVND (reference sequence). The CDR3 has 12 amino acids.

J is TRBJ2-1 and V is TRBV2; 7 bases are shared with TRBD1. Trimming took 9 bases from V and 4 from J; bases not matched to a gene: 3. Per the germline V gene, CDR1 is SNHLY and CDR2 is FYNNEI. There are 12 residues in the CDR3. The CDR3, as DNA: TGTGCCAGTCACAGGGGATACAATGAGCAGTTCTTC. This encodes CASHRGYNEQFF.

The chain links TRBV3-1 to TRBJ2-3; TRBD1 or TRBD2 may be the D gene (5 bases each). V was shortened by 1 base and J by 0 bases, with 14 bases between the two germline ends. The CDR3 consists of 17 residues. Per germline, CDR1 LGHDT and CDR2 YNNKEL (reference sequence). CDR3 amino acids: CASSQVRGEISTDTQYF. CDR3 sequence (DNA): TGTGCCAGCAGCCAAGTACGAGGGGAGATTAGCACAGATACGCAGTATTTT.

This chain joins TRBV9 and TRBJ1-1, with D possibly TRBD1 on 5 matching bases. Germline CDR1 reads SGDLS; CDR2 reads YYNGEE. The CDR3 has 13 residues. V was cut by 6 bases and J by 2 bases, with 11 bases left in between. This chain's CDR3 is CASKTGDNTEAFF. The CDR3 region has the DNA TGTGCCAGCAAAACAGGCGACAACACTGAAGCTTTCTTT.

The CDR3 coding sequence is TGCAGTGCCCCACGTAGGGGGGACGCCGGGGAGCTGTTTTTT. This sequence encodes CSAPRRGDAGELFF. This sequence joins TRBV20-1 and TRBJ2-2; D may match TRBD1 or TRBD2 (6 bases each). The CDR3 sequence is 14 residues long. Germline-derived CDR1 and CDR2 are DFQATT and SNEGSKA (reference sequence). V lost 6 bases to trimming and J lost 6 bases, with 17 bases between them.

The chain has TRBV30 and TRBJ1-2; a weak D match, TRBD1 (5 bases). CDR1 and CDR2 (germline): GTSNPN, SVGIG (reference sequence). CDR3 length equals 12 residues. With 7 bases removed from V and 0 bases from J, the gap between germline ends came to 9 bases. CDR3 region: CAFGASNYGYTF. The CDR3 nucleotides read TGTGCCTTCGGGGCCTCTAACTATGGCTACACCTTC.

This chain connects TRBV28 to TRBJ2-5; 9 nucleotides line up with TRBD2. Trimming took 4 bases from V and 5 from J; bases not matched to a gene: 11. Germline assignment: CDR1 MDHEN and CDR2 SYDVKM. This CDR3 has 16 amino acids. This CDR3 reads CASSSLAGVDRETQYF. For the CDR3, the DNA is TGTGCCAGCAGTTCGTTAGCGGGGGTCGATAGGGAGACCCAGTACTTC.

The V gene is TRBV29-1, the J gene TRBJ2-3; 7 bases match TRBD1. The CDR3 extends over 14 amino acids. Germline V gene lookup returns CDR1 SQVTM and CDR2 ANQGSEA. Trimming took 6 bases from V and 0 from J; bases not matched to a gene: 6. The CDR3 sequence: CSVRTGTSTDTQYF. The DNA of the CDR3 is TGCAGCGTGCGGACAGGTACTAGCACAGATACGCAGTATTTT.

This rearrangement joins TRBV28 to TRBJ2-5; tentative D call: TRBD1 (6 bases). Germline V CDR1 and CDR2: MDHEN, SYDVKM. This CDR3 contains 11 residues. The V end lost 5 bases, the J end lost 5 bases, and 6 bases lay between the germline ends. Here the CDR3 reads CASSRGETQYF. The CDR3 coding sequence is TGTGCCAGCAGTAGGGGGGAGACCCAGTACTTC.

The V call is TRBV5-4, the J call TRBJ1-3; D unclear. The CDR3 is made up of 12 amino acids. Trimming took off 3 bases at V and 7 bases at J, with 8 bases between the two ends. Looked up from germline, CDR1 is SGHNT and CDR2 is YYREEE (reference sequence). The CDR3 sequence: CASSSFANTIYF. DNA for the CDR3: TGTGCCAGCAGCTCATTTGCGAACACCATATATTTT.

The CDR3 DNA follows: TGTGCCATCAGTGAGGCGGGACAGAACACTGAAGCTTTCTTT. Translating gives CAISEAGQNTEAFF. This rearrangement joins TRBV10-3 to TRBJ1-1; D might be TRBD1 (6 bases). V was shortened by 2 bases and J by 1 base, with 8 bases between the two germline ends. The length of the CDR3 is 14 residues. Germline V gene data show CDR1 as ENHRY and CDR2 as SYGVKD.

V usage is TRBV18 and J usage is TRBJ2-2, with D possibly matching TRBD1 (6 bases). Looked up from germline, CDR1 is KGHSH and CDR2 is LQKENI. V was clipped by 6 bases and J by 3 bases, with 20 bases between them. The CDR3 loop spans 17 amino acids. CDR3 in DNA: TGTGCCAGCTCGTACAGCACAAGGGGGTATGACACCGGGGAGCTGTTTTTT. This gives the protein CASSYSTRGYDTGELFF.

This chain connects TRBV10-2 to TRBJ2-3; D remains unclear. This CDR3 comprises 15 residues. Trimming removed 4 bases at V and 2 bases at J, with 13 bases between. Germline V lookup: CDR1 WSHSY, CDR2 SAAADI. The CDR3 sequence is CASSGTAENTDTQYF. CDR3 nucleotide sequence: TGCGCCAGCAGTGGGACGGCCGAAAACACAGATACGCAGTATTTT.

This chain joins TRBV28 and TRBJ1-1, with D unclear. This CDR3 is 13 amino acids long. The germline gives CDR1 MDHEN, CDR2 SYDVKM. V was shortened by 6 bases and J by 7 bases, with 15 bases between the two germline ends. The CDR3 loop reads CASSFDTGFEAFF. The CDR3 bases are TGTGCCAGCAGCTTTGACACCGGATTTGAAGCTTTCTTT.

V is TRBV29-1 and J is TRBJ2-2, with D tentatively TRBD1 (5 bases). The CDR3 totals 15 residues. V lost 3 bases, J lost 9 bases, and 20 bases lay in between. Germline CDR1 SQVTM, CDR2 ANQGSEA. The CDR3: CSVDWQGRDSRELFF. The DNA for the CDR3 is TGCAGCGTTGATTGGCAGGGAAGGGATAGCCGGGAGCTGTTTTTT.

This chain links TRBV15 with TRBJ1-5, with unresolved D. The germline V gene encodes CDR1 LNHNV and CDR2 YYDKDF (reference sequence). The CDR3 extends over 12 amino acids. Trimming removed 9 bases from V and 4 bases from J, with 10 bases in between. The CDR3 sequence: CATGLENQPQHF. CDR3 DNA: TGTGCCACAGGGTTGGAGAATCAGCCCCAGCATTTT.

The V call is TRBV5-6, the J call TRBJ2-6; tentatively, D is TRBD1 (6 bases). Germline CDR1 and CDR2: SGHDT and YYEEEE. This CDR3 contains 17 residues. Trimming stripped 5 bases from V and 1 base from J, with 16 bases between. CDR3 nucleotide sequence: TGTGCCAGCAGTTGGGGGAAACAGGGTTCTGGGGCCAACGTCCTGACTTTC. Its translation: CASSWGKQGSGANVLTF. The full variable domain, its missing parts supplied by reference TRBV5-6 and TRBJ2-6, is DAGVTQSPTHLIKTRGQQVTLRCSPKSGHDTVSWYQQALGQGPQFIFQYYEEEERQRGNFPDRFSGHQFPNYSSELNVNALLLGDSALYLCASSWGKQGSGANVLTFGAGSRLTVL.

The rearrangement joins TRBV4-3 to TRBJ2-1, with 8 bases that match TRBD1. The CDR3 sequence is 15 residues long. V lost 1 base to trimming and J lost 5 bases; unmatched junction nucleotides: 4. Germline assignment: CDR1 LGHNA and CDR2 YSLEER. CDR3 sequence: CASSQAGGPNNEQFF. CDR3 sequence (DNA): TGCGCCAGCAGCCAAGCAGGGGGCCCTAACAATGAGCAGTTCTTC.

The chain employs TRBV6-6 and TRBJ2-5, with D tentatively TRBD2 (6 bases). V gave up 3 bases and J gave up 5 bases, with 13 bases separating them. Per germline, CDR1 MNHNY and CDR2 SVGAGI (reference sequence). The CDR3 totals 14 residues. CDR3 loop: CASSYLGAGETQYF. CDR3 nucleotides: TGTGCCAGCAGTTATCTCGGGGCGGGGGAGACCCAGTACTTC.

In its sample, this clonotype was seen once. The chain couples TRBV5-6 to TRBJ2-1, with TRBD2 identical over 12 bases. With 3 bases clipped from V and 8 bases from J, the junction kept 6 bases outside the gene matches. CDR1 and CDR2 from the germline V gene are SGHDT and YYEEEE. The CDR3 covers 15 residues. The CDR3 spells CASSSTPSGGDEQFF. The CDR3 DNA follows: TGTGCCAGCAGCTCGACACCTAGCGGGGGGGATGAGCAGTTCTTC.